This record looks at one TCR beta chain sequence and its context. The antigen is undetermined. PCR primers comprised 60 Vbeta and 13 Jbeta primers. This table comes from immunoSEQ multiplex PCR, and its TCRdb copy is limited to in-frame clones, with some not included. Recorded for this sample: fewer than 75,000 clones. With 0 bases removed from V and 9 bases from J, the gap between germline ends came to 15 bases. The CDR3 consists of 15 residues. In germline, CDR1 is SGHVS, CDR2 FNYEAQ. Donors showed nominal health when sampled, although they likely had unrecorded immune exposures. These data are taken from a study of cytomegalovirus exposure and HLA in healthy donors. Study findings and constraints: In a later analysis, around 18,000 TCR beta sequences were associated with HLA alleles at 0.05 false discovery rate.

The chain is built from TRBV7-6 and TRBJ1-5; TRBD1 is a possible D gene (5 bases). This TCR derives from a boy younger than 18 in good health and CMV-seronegative. Sequencing was done on a sample of PBMCs. CDR3 residues: CASSLAPQGGGPQHF. The CDR3 DNA is TGTGCCAGCAGCTTAGCGCCCCAGGGAGGTGGGCCCCAGCATTTT.